This T cell receptor beta chain was obtained from a study of CD8+ T cells in alopecia areata. Treatment given: oral pan-JAK inhibitor, 5-10 mg twice daily. RNA extraction was followed by reverse transcription into cDNA, which acted as the sequencing template. Sequencing used immunoSEQ multiplex PCR; TCRdb keeps in-frame clones, though not all of them. The sample includes around 180,000 clones, just under 65% seen only once; the top ten take approximately 1.3%. The CDR3 loop spans 15 amino acids. The V gene's germline CDR1 is SGHAT and CDR2 FQNNGV. V lost 7 bases and J 0 bases, leaving 10 bases between the germline ends.

Sequenced material: CD4+ T cells sorted from blood, taken around week 50, from a patient treated with tofacitinib. This TCR derives from a human donor with alopecia areata. V usage is TRBV11-2 and J usage is TRBJ2-6; D is uncertain. The CDR3 spells CASKAMLSGANVLTF. The CDR3 DNA reads TGTGCCAGCAAAGCTATGCTCTCTGGGGCCAACGTCCTGACTTTC.